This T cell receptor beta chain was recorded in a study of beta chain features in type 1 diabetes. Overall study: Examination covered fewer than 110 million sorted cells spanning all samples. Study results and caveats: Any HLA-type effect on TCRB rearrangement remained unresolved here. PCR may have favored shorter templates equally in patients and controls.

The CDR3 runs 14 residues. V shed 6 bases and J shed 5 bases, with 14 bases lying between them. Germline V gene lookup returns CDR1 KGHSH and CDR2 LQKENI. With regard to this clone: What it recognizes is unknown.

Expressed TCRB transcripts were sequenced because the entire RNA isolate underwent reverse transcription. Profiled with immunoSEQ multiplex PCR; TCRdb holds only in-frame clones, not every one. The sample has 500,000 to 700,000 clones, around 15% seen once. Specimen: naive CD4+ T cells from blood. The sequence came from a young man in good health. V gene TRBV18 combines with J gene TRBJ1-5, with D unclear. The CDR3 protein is CASSRATRDQPQHF. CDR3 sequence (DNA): TGTGCCAGCTCTCGTGCGACAAGGGATCAGCCCCAGCATTTT.